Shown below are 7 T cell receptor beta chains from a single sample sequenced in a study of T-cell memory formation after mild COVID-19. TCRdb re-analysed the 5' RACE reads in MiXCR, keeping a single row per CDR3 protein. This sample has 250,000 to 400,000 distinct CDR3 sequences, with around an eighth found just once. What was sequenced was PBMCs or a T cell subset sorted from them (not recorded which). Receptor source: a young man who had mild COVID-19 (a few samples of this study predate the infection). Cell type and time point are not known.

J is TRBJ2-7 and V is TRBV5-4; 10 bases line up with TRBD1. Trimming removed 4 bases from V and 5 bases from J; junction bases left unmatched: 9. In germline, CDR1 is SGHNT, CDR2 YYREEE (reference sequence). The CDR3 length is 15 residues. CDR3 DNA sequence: TGTGCCAGCAGCCGACCCGGGACAGGGGTCAACGAGCAGTACTTC. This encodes CASSRPGTGVNEQYF.

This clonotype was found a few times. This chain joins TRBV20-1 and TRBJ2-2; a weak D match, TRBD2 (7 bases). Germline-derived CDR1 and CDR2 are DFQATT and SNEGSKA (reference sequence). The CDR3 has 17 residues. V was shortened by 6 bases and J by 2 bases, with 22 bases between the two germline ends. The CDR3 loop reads CSARPSGTTLNTGELFF. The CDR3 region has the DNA TGCAGTGCCCGACCGAGCGGGACAACTTTAAACACCGGGGAGCTGTTTTTT.

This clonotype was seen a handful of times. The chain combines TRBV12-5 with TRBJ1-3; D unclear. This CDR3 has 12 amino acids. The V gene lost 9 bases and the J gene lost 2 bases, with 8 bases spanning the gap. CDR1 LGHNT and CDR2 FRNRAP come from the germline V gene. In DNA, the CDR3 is TGTGCTAGGCGGGGAACTGGAAACACCATATATTTT. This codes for CARRGTGNTIYF.

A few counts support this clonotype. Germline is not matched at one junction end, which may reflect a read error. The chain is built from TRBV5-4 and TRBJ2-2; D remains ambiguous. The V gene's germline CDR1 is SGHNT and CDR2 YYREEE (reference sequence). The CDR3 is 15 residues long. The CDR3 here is CAISLSAMVTGELFF. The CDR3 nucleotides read TGTGCCATCAGCCTAAGCGCGATGGTCACCGGGGAGCTGTTTTTT.

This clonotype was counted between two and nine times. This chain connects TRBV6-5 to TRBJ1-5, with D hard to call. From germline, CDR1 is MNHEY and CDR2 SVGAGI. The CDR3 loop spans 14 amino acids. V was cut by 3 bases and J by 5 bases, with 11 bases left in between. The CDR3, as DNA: TGTGCCAGCAGTTATGGTCAGGCGGATCAGCCCCAGCATTTT. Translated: CASSYGQADQPQHF.

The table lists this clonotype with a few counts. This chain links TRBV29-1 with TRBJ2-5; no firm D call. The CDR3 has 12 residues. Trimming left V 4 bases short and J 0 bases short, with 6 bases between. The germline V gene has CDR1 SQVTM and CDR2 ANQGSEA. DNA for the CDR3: TGCAGCGTTGTAAGGTACCAAGAGACCCAGTACTTC. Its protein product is CSVVRYQETQYF.

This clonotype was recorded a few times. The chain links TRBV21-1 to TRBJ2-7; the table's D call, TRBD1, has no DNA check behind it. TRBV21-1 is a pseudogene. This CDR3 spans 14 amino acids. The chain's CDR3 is CASSERTGGREQYV. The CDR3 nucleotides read TGTGCCAGCAGCGAAAGGACGGGGGGACGGGAGCAGTACGTC.